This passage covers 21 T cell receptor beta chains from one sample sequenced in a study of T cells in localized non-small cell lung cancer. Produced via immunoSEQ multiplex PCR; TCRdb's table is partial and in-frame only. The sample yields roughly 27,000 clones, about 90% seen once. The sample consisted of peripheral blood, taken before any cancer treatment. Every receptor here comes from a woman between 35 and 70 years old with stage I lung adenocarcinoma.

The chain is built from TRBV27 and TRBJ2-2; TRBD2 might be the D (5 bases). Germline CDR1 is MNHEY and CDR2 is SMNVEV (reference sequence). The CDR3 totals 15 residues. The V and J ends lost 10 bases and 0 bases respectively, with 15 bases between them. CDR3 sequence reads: CATKGLAANTGELFF. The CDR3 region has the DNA TGTGCCACCAAGGGCCTAGCAGCGAACACCGGGGAGCTGTTTTTT.

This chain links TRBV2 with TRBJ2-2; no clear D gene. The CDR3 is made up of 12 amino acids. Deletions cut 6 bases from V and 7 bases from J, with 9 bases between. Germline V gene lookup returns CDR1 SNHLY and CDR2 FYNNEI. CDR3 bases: TGTGCCAGCAGGCCGCATGGCGGGGAGCTGTTTTTT. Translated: CASRPHGGELFF.

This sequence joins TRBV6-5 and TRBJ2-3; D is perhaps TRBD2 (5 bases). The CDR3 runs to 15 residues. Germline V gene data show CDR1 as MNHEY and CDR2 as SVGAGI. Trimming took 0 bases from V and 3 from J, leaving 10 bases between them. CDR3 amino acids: CASSYSPPGTDTQYF. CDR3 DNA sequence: TGTGCCAGCAGTTACTCACCCCCGGGGACAGATACGCAGTATTTT.

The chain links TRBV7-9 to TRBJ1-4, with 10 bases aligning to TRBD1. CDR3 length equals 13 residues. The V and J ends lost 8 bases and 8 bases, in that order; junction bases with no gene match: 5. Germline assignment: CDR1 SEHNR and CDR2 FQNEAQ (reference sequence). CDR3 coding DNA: TGTGCCAGCCTCGGACAGGGGGAGGAAAAACTGTTTTTT. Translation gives CASLGQGEEKLFF.

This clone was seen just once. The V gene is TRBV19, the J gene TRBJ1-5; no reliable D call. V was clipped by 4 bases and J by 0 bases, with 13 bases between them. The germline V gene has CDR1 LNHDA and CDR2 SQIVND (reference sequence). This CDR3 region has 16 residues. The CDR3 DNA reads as TGTGCCAGTAGTAGGGTAGAGACCTCTAGCAATCAGCCCCAGCATTTT. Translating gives CASSRVETSSNQPQHF.

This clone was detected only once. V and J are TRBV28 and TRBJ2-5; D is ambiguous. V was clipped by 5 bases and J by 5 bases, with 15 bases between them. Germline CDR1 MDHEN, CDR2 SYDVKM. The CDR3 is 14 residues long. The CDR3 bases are TGTGCCAGCAGTCGCCCCCGGGTAGTGGAGACCCAGTACTTC. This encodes CASSRPRVVETQYF.

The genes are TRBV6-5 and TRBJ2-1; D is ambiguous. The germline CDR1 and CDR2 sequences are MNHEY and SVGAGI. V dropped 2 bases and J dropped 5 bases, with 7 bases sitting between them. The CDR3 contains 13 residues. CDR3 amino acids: CASSYPSNNEQFF. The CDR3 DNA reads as TGTGCCAGCAGTTACCCCTCAAACAATGAGCAGTTCTTC.

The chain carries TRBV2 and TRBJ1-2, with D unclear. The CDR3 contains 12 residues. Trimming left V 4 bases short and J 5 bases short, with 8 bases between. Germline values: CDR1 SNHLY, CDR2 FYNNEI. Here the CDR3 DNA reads TGTGCCAGCAGTGCTGGACCGTATGGCTACACCTTC. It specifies CASSAGPYGYTF.

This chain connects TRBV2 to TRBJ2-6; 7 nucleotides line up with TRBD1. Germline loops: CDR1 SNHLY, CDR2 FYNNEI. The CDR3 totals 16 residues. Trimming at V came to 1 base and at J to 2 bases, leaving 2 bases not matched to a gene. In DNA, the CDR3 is TGTGCCAGCAGTGAAGTTACAGGGGCTGGGGCCAACGTCCTGACTTTC. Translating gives CASSEVTGAGANVLTF.

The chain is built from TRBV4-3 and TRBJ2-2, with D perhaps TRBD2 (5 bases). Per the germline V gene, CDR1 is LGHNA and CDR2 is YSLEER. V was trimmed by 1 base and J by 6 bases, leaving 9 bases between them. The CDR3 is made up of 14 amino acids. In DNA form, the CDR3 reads TGCGCCAGCAGCCAAGTCCGGGGTCCCGGGGAGCTGTTTTTT. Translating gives CASSQVRGPGELFF.

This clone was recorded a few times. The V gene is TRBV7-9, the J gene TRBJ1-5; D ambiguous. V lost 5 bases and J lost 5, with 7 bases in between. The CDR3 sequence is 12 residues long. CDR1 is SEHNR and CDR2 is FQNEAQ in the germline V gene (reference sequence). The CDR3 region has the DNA TGTGCCAGCAGCCCCTCCCATCAGCCCCAGCATTTT. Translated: CASSPSHQPQHF.

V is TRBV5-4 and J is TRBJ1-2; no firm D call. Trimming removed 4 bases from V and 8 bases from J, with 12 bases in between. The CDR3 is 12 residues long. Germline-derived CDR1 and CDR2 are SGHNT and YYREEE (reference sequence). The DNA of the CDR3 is TGTGCCAGCAGCGTGGGGATTGAAGGCTACACCTTC. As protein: CASSVGIEGYTF.

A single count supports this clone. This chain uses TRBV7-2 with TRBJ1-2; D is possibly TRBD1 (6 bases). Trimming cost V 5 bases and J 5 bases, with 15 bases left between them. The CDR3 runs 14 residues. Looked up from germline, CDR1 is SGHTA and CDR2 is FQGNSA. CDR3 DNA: TGTGCCAGCAGCCAAACAGGGTCCGGATATGGCTACACCTTC. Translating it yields CASSQTGSGYGYTF.

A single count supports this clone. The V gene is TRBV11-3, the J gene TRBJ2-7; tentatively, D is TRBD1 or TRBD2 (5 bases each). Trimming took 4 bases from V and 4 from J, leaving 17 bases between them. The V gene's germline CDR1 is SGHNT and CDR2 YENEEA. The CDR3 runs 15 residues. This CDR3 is CASSSRGRRTYEQYF. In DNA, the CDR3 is TGTGCCAGCAGCTCCCGGGGCCGAAGAACTTACGAGCAGTACTTC. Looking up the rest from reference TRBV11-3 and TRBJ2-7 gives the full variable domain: EAGVVQSPRYKIIEKKQPVAFWCNPISGHNTLYWYLQNLGQGPELLIRYENEEAVDDSQLPKDRFSAERLKGVDSTLKIQPAELGDSAVYLCASSSRGRRTYEQYFGPGTRLTVT.

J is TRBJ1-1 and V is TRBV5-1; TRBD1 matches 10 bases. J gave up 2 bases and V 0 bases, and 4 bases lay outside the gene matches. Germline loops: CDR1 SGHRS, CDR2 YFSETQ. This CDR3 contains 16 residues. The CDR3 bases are TGCGCCAGCAGCTTGGGGGACAGGGGAGGAAACACTGAAGCTTTCTTT. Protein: CASSLGDRGGNTEAFF.

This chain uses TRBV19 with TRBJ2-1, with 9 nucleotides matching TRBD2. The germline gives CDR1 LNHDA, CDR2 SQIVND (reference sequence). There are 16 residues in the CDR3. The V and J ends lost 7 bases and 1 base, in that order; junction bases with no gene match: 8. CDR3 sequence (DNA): TGTGCCAGTACCCCAACGACTAGCGGATCCTACAATGAGCAGTTCTTC. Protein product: CASTPTTSGSYNEQFF.

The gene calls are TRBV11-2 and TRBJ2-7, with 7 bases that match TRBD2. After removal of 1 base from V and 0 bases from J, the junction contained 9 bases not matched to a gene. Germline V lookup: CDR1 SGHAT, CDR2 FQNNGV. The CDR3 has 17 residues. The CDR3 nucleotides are TGTGCCAGCAGCTTAGGGGGGGGTTGGAGGGCCTCCTACGAGCAGTACTTC. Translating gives CASSLGGGWRASYEQYF.

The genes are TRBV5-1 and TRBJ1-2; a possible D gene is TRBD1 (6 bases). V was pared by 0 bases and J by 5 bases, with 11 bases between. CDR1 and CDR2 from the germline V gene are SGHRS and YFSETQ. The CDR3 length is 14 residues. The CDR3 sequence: CASSLGGAEYGYTF. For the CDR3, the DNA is TGCGCCAGCAGCTTGGGGGGGGCCGAATATGGCTACACCTTC.

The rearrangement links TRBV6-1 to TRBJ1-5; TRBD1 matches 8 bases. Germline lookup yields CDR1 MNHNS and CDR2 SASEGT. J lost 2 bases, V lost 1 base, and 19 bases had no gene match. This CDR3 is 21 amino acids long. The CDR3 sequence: CASSEGHGQGAPRFGNQPQHF. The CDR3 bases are TGTGCCAGCAGTGAAGGGCATGGGCAGGGGGCTCCCCGGTTCGGCAATCAGCCCCAGCATTTT.

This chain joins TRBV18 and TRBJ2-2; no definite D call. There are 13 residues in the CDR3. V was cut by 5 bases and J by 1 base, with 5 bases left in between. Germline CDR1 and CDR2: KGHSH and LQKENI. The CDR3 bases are TGTGCCAGCTCATTCCGGAACACCGGGGAGCTGTTTTTT. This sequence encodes CASSFRNTGELFF.

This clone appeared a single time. The CDR3 loop reads CASSSDRLDTEAFF. The CDR3 DNA is TGTGCCAGCAGCTCCGACAGACTTGACACTGAAGCTTTCTTT. The gene calls are TRBV7-6 and TRBJ1-1; D is perhaps TRBD1 (5 bases). Trimming pared 4 bases from V and 3 bases from J, leaving 12 bases between. This CDR3 comprises 14 residues. Germline lookup yields CDR1 SGHVS and CDR2 FNYEAQ.